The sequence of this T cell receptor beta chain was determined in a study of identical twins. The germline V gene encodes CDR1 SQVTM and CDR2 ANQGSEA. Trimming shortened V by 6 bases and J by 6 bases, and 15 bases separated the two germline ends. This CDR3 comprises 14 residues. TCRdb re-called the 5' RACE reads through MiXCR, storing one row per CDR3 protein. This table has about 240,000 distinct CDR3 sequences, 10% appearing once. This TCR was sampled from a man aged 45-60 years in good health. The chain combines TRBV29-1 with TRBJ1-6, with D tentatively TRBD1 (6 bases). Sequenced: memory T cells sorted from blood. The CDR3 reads CSVGGGQPNSPLHF. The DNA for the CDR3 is TGCAGCGTGGGGGGCGGCCAGCCTAATTCACCCCTCCACTTT.